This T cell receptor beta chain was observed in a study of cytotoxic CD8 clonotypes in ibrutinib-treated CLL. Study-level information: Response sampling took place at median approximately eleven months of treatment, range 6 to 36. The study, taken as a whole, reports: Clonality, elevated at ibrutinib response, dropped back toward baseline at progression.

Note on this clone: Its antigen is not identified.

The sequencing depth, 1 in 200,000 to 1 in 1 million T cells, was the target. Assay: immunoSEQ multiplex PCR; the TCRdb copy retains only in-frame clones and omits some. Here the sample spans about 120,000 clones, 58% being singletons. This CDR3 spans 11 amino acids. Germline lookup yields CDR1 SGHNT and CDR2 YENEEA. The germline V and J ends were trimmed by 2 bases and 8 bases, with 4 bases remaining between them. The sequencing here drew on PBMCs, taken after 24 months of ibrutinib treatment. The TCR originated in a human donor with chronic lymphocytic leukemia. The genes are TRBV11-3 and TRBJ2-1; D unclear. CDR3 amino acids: CASSLRDEQFF. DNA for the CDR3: TGTGCCAGCAGCTTAAGAGATGAGCAGTTCTTC. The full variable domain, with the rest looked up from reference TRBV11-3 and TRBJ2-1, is EAGVVQSPRYKIIEKKQPVAFWCNPISGHNTLYWYLQNLGQGPELLIRYENEEAVDDSQLPKDRFSAERLKGVDSTLKIQPAELGDSAVYLCASSLRDEQFFGPGTRLTVL.